This entry is about one T cell receptor (beta chain). These data originate in a study of blood T cell repertoires in COVID-19. Overall study: Collection of acute and convalescent COVID-19 samples took place in the United States, Italy and Spain. In each case, the material was cDNA or gDNA derived from T cells, B-cell-depleted T cells, or PBMCs.

As handled by the study authors: Reference gene primer amplification gave estimated nucleated cell counts. Some clones are missing from TCRdb's copy, which holds only in-frame ones; the method was immunoSEQ multiplex PCR. That table furnishes V, J and clone size, whereas the DNA furnished D and trimming. The sample records 140,000 to 150,000 clones, approximately 87% being singletons. V dropped 6 bases and J dropped 2; count of bases not matched to a gene: 10. The germline V gene has CDR1 LNHDA and CDR2 SQIVND (reference sequence). The CDR3 has 16 amino acids. Sequences were obtained from peripheral blood. The V gene is TRBV19, the J gene TRBJ2-5; 9 bases align to TRBD2. The receptor was derived from a woman aged 50 to 60 with active or convalescent COVID-19. CDR3 sequence: CASSKTSGPLQETQYF. The CDR3 region has the DNA TGTGCCAGTAGCAAGACTAGCGGACCGCTTCAAGAGACCCAGTACTTC.